Below are 27 T cell receptor beta chains sequenced from a single sample in a study of blood T cell repertoires in COVID-19. Method: immunoSEQ multiplex PCR; TCRdb's copy keeps in-frame clones and lacks some. Here the sample spans around 50,000 clones, about 90% being singletons. The material sequenced was peripheral blood. The source of these receptors is a human donor in a cohort sampled during active COVID-19.

V and J are TRBV16 and TRBJ1-3; 8 bases map to TRBD1. Germline V gene sequence: CDR1 KGHSY, CDR2 FQNENV. The length of the CDR3 is 15 residues. Trimming took 5 bases from V and 5 from J; bases not matched to a gene: 8. The CDR3 sequence is CASSMDRVFRNTIYF. The CDR3 nucleotides read TGTGCCAGCAGCATGGACAGGGTTTTCAGAAACACCATATATTTT.

This chain joins TRBV5-4 and TRBJ2-6; D is unresolved. The V end was cut by 4 bases, the J end by 2 bases, with 4 bases between. Per the germline V gene, CDR1 is SGHNT and CDR2 is YYREEE (reference sequence). This CDR3 is built from 13 residues. Written as DNA, the CDR3 is TGTGCCAGCAGCGCAGCTGGGGCCAACGTCCTGACTTTC. Encoded protein: CASSAAGANVLTF.

The gene calls are TRBV14 and TRBJ2-2, with D perhaps matching TRBD1 (6 bases). The CDR3 consists of 17 residues. Deletions cut 3 bases from V and 2 bases from J, with 16 bases between. Per germline, CDR1 SGHDN and CDR2 FVKESK. The CDR3 region has the DNA TGTGCCAGCAGCCAGAGCAGGGGCGGCTCTAACACCGGGGAGCTGTTTTTT. This translates into CASSQSRGGSNTGELFF.

The chain joins TRBV7-9 to TRBJ2-1; D perhaps matches TRBD1 (5 bases). The CDR3 covers 11 residues. V lost 8 bases and J 9 bases, leaving 11 bases between the germline ends. Germline assignment: CDR1 SEHNR and CDR2 FQNEAQ (reference sequence). CDR3 in amino acids: CASGRVSEQFF. CDR3 coding DNA: TGTGCCAGCGGCAGGGTTAGTGAGCAGTTCTTC.

This clone has only a few counts. The chain combines TRBV21-1 with TRBJ1-1. TRBV21-1 is noted as a pseudogene. This CDR3 has 10 amino acids. The CDR3 loop reads CASSRKRGFF. CDR3 nucleotide sequence: TGTGCCAGCAGCAGAAAGCGGGGTTTCTTT.

The chain has TRBV7-8 and TRBJ2-1; TRBD1 is a possible D gene (6 bases). There are 16 residues in the CDR3. V shed 5 bases and J shed 4 bases, with 18 bases lying between them. Looked up from germline, CDR1 is SGHVS and CDR2 is FQNEAQ. Here the CDR3 reads CASSVTGSGPYNEQFF. In DNA form, the CDR3 reads TGTGCCAGCAGCGTGACAGGCTCGGGGCCTTACAATGAGCAGTTCTTC. The full variable domain, its missing parts supplied by reference TRBV7-8 and TRBJ2-1, is GAGVSQSPRYKVAKRGQDVALRCDPISGHVSLFWYQQALGQGPEFLTYFQNEAQLDKSGLPSDRFFAERPEGSVSTLKIQRTQQEDSAVYLCASSVTGSGPYNEQFFGPGTRLTVL.

This clone showed up just once. The J gene is TRBJ1-1, the V gene TRBV27; 10 nucleotides line up with TRBD1. J lost 4 bases, V lost 5 bases, and 7 bases had no gene match. The germline V gene encodes CDR1 MNHEY and CDR2 SMNVEV (reference sequence). The CDR3 sequence is 15 residues long. This CDR3 is CASSTVRDRGTEAFF. The DNA for the CDR3 is TGTGCCAGCAGTACCGTCCGGGACAGGGGCACTGAAGCTTTCTTT.

For the CDR3, the DNA is TGTGCCAGCAGTGAGAGACAGGGGTCCACCGGGGAGCTGTTTTTT. It encodes CASSERQGSTGELFF. The gene calls are TRBV6-1 and TRBJ2-2; 8 bases agree with TRBD1. The V segment lost 3 bases and the J segment 4 bases; nucleotides outside the gene matches: 4. This CDR3 region has 15 residues. Germline V gene data show CDR1 as MNHNS and CDR2 as SASEGT.

V gene TRBV19 combines with J gene TRBJ1-3, with a weak D call TRBD1 (5 bases). Germline V lookup: CDR1 LNHDA, CDR2 SQIVND (reference sequence). V was pared by 3 bases and J by 0 bases, with 12 bases between. CDR3 size: 16 residues. This CDR3 is CASSILSGGSGNTIYF. CDR3 DNA sequence: TGTGCCAGTAGTATCCTTTCGGGGGGCTCTGGAAACACCATATATTTT. Full variable domain (missing parts from reference TRBV19 and TRBJ1-3): DGGITQSPKYLFRKEGQNVTLSCEQNLNHDAMYWYRQDPGQGLRLIYYSQIVNDFQKGDIAEGYSVSREKKESFPLTVTSAQKNPTAFYLCASSILSGGSGNTIYFGEGSWLTVV.

This clone was detected a few times. The chain combines TRBV7-7 with TRBJ2-2, with 7 bases aligning to TRBD1. V shed 5 bases, J shed 6 bases, and the junction held 12 bases outside the gene matches. Germline assignment: CDR1 SSHAT and CDR2 FNYEAQ (reference sequence). The CDR3 is 16 amino acids. CDR3 protein: CASSPRQGDGPGELFF. CDR3 sequence (DNA): TGTGCCAGCAGCCCGCGACAGGGAGACGGCCCCGGGGAGCTGTTTTTT.

V gene TRBV19 combines with J gene TRBJ2-6, with 7 bases matching TRBD1. V lost 3 bases and J lost 2; bases outside the gene matches: 4. The germline gives CDR1 LNHDA, CDR2 SQIVND (reference sequence). CDR3 length: 16 residues. CDR3 amino acids: CASSIQGTAGANVLTF. The CDR3 DNA reads as TGTGCCAGTAGTATCCAAGGGACAGCTGGGGCCAACGTCCTGACTTTC.

The rearrangement uses TRBV7-3 and TRBJ2-5; TRBD1 aligns across 9 bases. After removal of 5 bases from V and 2 bases from J, the junction contained 3 bases not matched to a gene. The germline V gene encodes CDR1 SGHTA and CDR2 FQGTGA. The CDR3 runs to 14 residues. In nucleotides, the CDR3 is TGTGCCAGCAGCAAACAGGGGGCGCAAGAGACCCAGTACTTC. It translates to CASSKQGAQETQYF.

This chain connects TRBV15 to TRBJ1-1; no clear D. Germline assignment: CDR1 LNHNV and CDR2 YYDKDF (reference sequence). This CDR3 contains 14 residues. V lost 2 bases to trimming and J lost 1 base, with 8 bases between them. The CDR3 reads CATSRTYPNTEAFF. CDR3 bases: TGTGCCACCAGCAGAACATACCCGAACACTGAAGCTTTCTTT.

The chain combines TRBV5-6 with TRBJ2-1; tentative D call: TRBD2 (7 bases). V was clipped by 4 bases and J by 9 bases, with 23 bases between them. The V gene's germline CDR1 is SGHDT and CDR2 YYEEEE. The length of the CDR3 is 16 residues. The CDR3 reads CASSHGARGGLGEQFF. CDR3 DNA: TGTGCCAGCAGCCACGGGGCTAGGGGGGGTCTGGGTGAGCAGTTCTTC.

V and J are TRBV4-3 and TRBJ1-2; D is possibly TRBD1 (6 bases). CDR1 is LGHNA and CDR2 is YSLEER in the germline V gene. V was clipped by 0 bases and J by 8 bases, with 13 bases between them. This CDR3 is 14 amino acids long. The CDR3 is CASSQDDRIGGYTF. CDR3 DNA: TGCGCCAGCAGCCAAGATGACAGGATAGGGGGCTACACCTTC.

The V call is TRBV27, the J call TRBJ1-5; D unresolved. Germline V gives CDR1 MNHEY, CDR2 SMNVEV (reference sequence). The CDR3 length is 12 residues. V was clipped by 3 bases and J by 5 bases, with 5 bases between them. The CDR3 protein is CASSFVDQPQHF. CDR3 sequence (DNA): TGTGCCAGCAGTTTTGTAGATCAGCCCCAGCATTTT.

The rearrangement uses TRBV19 and TRBJ2-5; perhaps TRBD2 as D (5 bases). The CDR3 consists of 17 residues. Per the germline V gene, CDR1 is LNHDA and CDR2 is SQIVND (reference sequence). V was trimmed by 3 bases and J by 2 bases, leaving 19 bases between them. As DNA, the CDR3 is TGTGCCAGTAGTATGGGGTACGGGAAACTAACTCAAGAGACCCAGTACTTC. It yields the protein CASSMGYGKLTQETQYF.

This chain joins TRBV12-5 and TRBJ1-1; D unresolved. CDR3 length: 13 residues. Trimming removed 0 bases at V and 6 bases at J, with 8 bases between. CDR1 is LGHNT and CDR2 is FRNRAP in the germline V gene. The CDR3 nucleotides are TGTGCTAGTGGTTTGGTACTCACGGCTGAAGCTTTCTTT. This encodes CASGLVLTAEAFF.

The chain has TRBV12-3 or TRBV12-4 and TRBJ2-3; no reliable D call. This CDR3 spans 11 amino acids. V gave up 2 bases and J gave up 7 bases, with 4 bases separating them. CDR3 protein: CASSLQYTQYF. The CDR3 DNA is TGTGCCAGCAGTTTACAATATACGCAGTATTTT.

The CDR3 DNA sequence: TGTGCCAGCAGCTTGCCGTACAGTCATTCACCCCTCCACTTT. It translates to CASSLPYSHSPLHF. V is TRBV5-4 and J is TRBJ1-6; the D is unclear. The CDR3 is 14 amino acids. Trimming removed 1 base at V and 8 bases at J, with 10 bases between. The V gene's germline CDR1 is SGHNT and CDR2 YYREEE (reference sequence).

V usage is TRBV6-5 and J usage is TRBJ2-3, with 8 bases fitting TRBD1. Per germline, CDR1 MNHEY and CDR2 SVGAGI. V lost 6 bases and J lost 2; bases outside the gene matches: 7. CDR3 length equals 15 residues. CDR3 in amino acids: CASRTGTGVTDTQYF. The DNA of the CDR3 is TGTGCCAGCAGAACCGGGACAGGCGTCACAGATACGCAGTATTTT.

The CDR3 spells CASSPWDRGFSSGNTIYF. Written as DNA, the CDR3 is TGTGCCAGCTCACCGTGGGACAGGGGGTTCTCCTCTGGAAACACCATATATTTT. The chain combines TRBV18 with TRBJ1-3, with 11 bases fitting TRBD1. The CDR3 runs 18 residues. The V gene end was trimmed by 3 bases and the J gene end by 0 bases; junction bases not matched to a gene: 7. Germline CDR1 is KGHSH and CDR2 is LQKENI. Variable domain in full (rest from reference TRBV18 and TRBJ1-3): NAGVMQNPRHLVRRRGQEARLRCSPMKGHSHVYWYRQLPEEGLKFMVYLQKENIIDESGMPKERFSAEFPKEGPSILRIQQVVRGDSAAYFCASSPWDRGFSSGNTIYFGEGSWLTVV.

The chain combines TRBV7-8 with TRBJ2-2; possible D gene TRBD2, 5 bases. CDR3 length: 15 amino acids. CDR1 and CDR2 from the germline V gene are SGHVS and FQNEAQ. Trimming left V 7 bases short and J 2 bases short, with 14 bases between. CDR3 coding DNA: TGTGCCAGCACCTACGGGGTTCTTAACACCGGGGAGCTGTTTTTT. Protein product: CASTYGVLNTGELFF.

The CDR3 sequence: CASSQDLASAGREQFF. CDR3 in DNA: TGTGCCAGCAGCCAAGACCTAGCTAGCGCGGGCAGGGAGCAGTTCTTC. The chain joins TRBV3-1 (or the pseudogene TRBV3-2) to TRBJ2-1; D perhaps matches TRBD2 (6 bases). CDR3 size: 16 residues. The germline gives CDR1 LGHDT, CDR2 YNNKEL (reference sequence). Trimming removed 0 bases from V and 10 bases from J, with 19 bases in between.

The chain is built from TRBV11-2 and TRBJ2-7, with 12 positions matching TRBD2. This CDR3 comprises 17 residues. The junction had 10 bases not matched to a gene; V was cut back by 5 bases and J by 2 bases. Germline CDR1 and CDR2: SGHAT and FQNNGV. This CDR3 is CASSRGTSGLATYEQYF. For the CDR3, the DNA is TGTGCCAGCAGCCGCGGGACTAGCGGGCTTGCTACCTACGAGCAGTACTTC.

This clone has just a few counts. The V call is TRBV29-1, the J call TRBJ2-2, with 7 bases aligning to TRBD1. Unmatched junction bases numbered 4, after V lost 6 bases and J lost 0 bases. This CDR3 region has 14 residues. Per the germline V gene, CDR1 is SQVTM and CDR2 is ANQGSEA. CDR3: CSVAGTANTGELFF. CDR3 DNA: TGCAGCGTAGCCGGGACAGCGAACACCGGGGAGCTGTTTTTT.

This clone has a handful of counts. The J gene is TRBJ2-7, the V gene TRBV4-3; D is uncertain. CDR1 and CDR2 from the germline V gene are LGHNA and YSLEER. The CDR3 loop spans 13 amino acids. Trimming stripped 0 bases from V and 4 bases from J, with 7 bases between. In nucleotides, the CDR3 is TGCGCCAGCAGCCAAGATATCCGTTACGAGCAGTACTTC. Protein sequence: CASSQDIRYEQYF.